This T cell receptor (beta chain) was sequenced in a study of T cells expressing NK-cell markers (dated by TCRdb to 2019 to 2021). Regarding the complete study: In sorted CD3+CD56+NKG2C+, CD3+CD56+NKG2C- and CD3+CD56-NKG2C+ T-cell subsets from several donors, TCR beta-chain repertoires were profiled. The libraries were sequenced on Illumina HiSeq 2000/2500, MiSeq or NextSeq, producing 2 x 150 bp reads. The study sequenced eight donors, all healthy volunteers chosen at random: three men and five women. Among the eight sequenced donors, seven were HCMV-seropositive and one was HCMV-seronegative.

Here is what the overall study found, with its caveats: It remained unclear whether the expanded NKG2C-expressing T cell clones were specific for HCMV antigens. Those dominant clonotypes were again the most abundant among CD3+CD56-NKG2C+ cells in a few donors, at roughly 28.3-65%. In six donors, the dominant CD3+CD56+NKG2C+ clonotypes were found to rank among the top 10 CD8+ clonotypes and to make up roughly 1.0-8% of CD8+ T cells.

From its cysteine to its phenylalanine, the CDR3 spans 17 amino acids. No DNA appears here. Taken from the germline V gene (reference sequence), the CDR1 and CDR2 loops are DFQATT and SNEGSKA. To determine HCMV serostatus, a commercial ELISA kit was used to detect HCMV-specific IgG in serum. Peripheral blood mononuclear cells were isolated from blood by Ficoll density gradient centrifugation. Details on this clonotype: Its cognate antigen has yet to be identified.

These reads were obtained on an Illumina HiSeq 2000. 5'RACE template switching, by which a universal primer site and unique molecular identifiers were added, was used to make TCR beta cDNA libraries. cDNA synthesis was primed from the TCR beta constant segment, followed by two successive PCR amplification steps. In the authors' own workflow: MIGEC was used to demultiplex reads and group reads by UMI, and MiTCR was used to assemble and quantify clonotypes. To exclude erroneous sequences, any TCR cDNA sequence not supported by at least two reads was discarded. Downstream repertoire analysis used the tcR package, and clonotypes were matched across fractions by CDR3 nucleotide sequence plus V segment. VDJmatch was used to annotate antigen specificity against VDJdb, with one amino acid substitution in CDR3 allowed. TCRdb reprocessed the sequencing reads and holds a single record per CDR3 protein sequence, with no DNA. These V and J calls rely on TCRdb rather than the paper's analysis. The sample's table lists a count of some 410,000 distinct CDR3 sequences. The ten largest account for 7.3% of the sample.

This receptor was obtained from a woman aged 18-70 years in good health. Sequenced input: blood T cells: a sorted CD56 or NKG2C T cell subset, CD4+ or CD8+ T cells, or bulk PBMC T cells (not recorded which). This receptor chain uses TRBV20-1 and TRBJ2-2; there is no DNA to check the TCRdb D call of TRBD2. The CDR3 reads CSARSSGGAPNTGELFF.